These 6 T cell receptor beta chains were all obtained from the same sample, sequenced in a study of immune evolution from preneoplasia to lung adenocarcinoma. Generated by immunoSEQ multiplex PCR, the TCRdb table keeps only in-frame clones and is missing some. The data show thousands of clones, with roughly 76% seen just once and approximately 3.6% held by the top ten. The source material was FFPE invasive lung adenocarcinoma tissue. The origin of the receptors is a person aged 55 to 75 with lung adenocarcinoma.

The gene calls are TRBV15 and TRBJ2-2; no firm D call. CDR3 length: 13 amino acids. V was pared by 0 bases and J by 5 bases, with 4 bases between. The germline V gene encodes CDR1 LNHNV and CDR2 YYDKDF (reference sequence). The CDR3 loop reads CATSRDRTGELFF. CDR3 coding DNA: TGTGCCACCAGCAGAGATCGTACCGGGGAGCTGTTTTTT.

V and J are TRBV11-3 and TRBJ1-1, with 8 bases aligning to TRBD1. CDR3 length: 15 amino acids. Per germline, CDR1 SGHNT and CDR2 YENEEA. Losses at the gene ends were 1 base for V and 5 bases for J; bases not matched to a gene: 6. CDR3 bases: TGTGCCAGCAGCTTAGGCGGACAGGGAGGTACTGAAGCTTTCTTT. This sequence encodes CASSLGGQGGTEAFF.

The rearrangement links TRBV7-9 to TRBJ2-7, with D possibly TRBD2 on 6 matching bases. CDR3 length: 12 amino acids. CDR1 and CDR2 from the germline V gene are SEHNR and FQNEAQ (reference sequence). V shed 5 bases and J shed 3 bases, with 8 bases lying between them. The CDR3 DNA reads TGTGCCAGCAGCCCGGAGGGCTACGAGCAGTACTTC. Protein product: CASSPEGYEQYF.

CDR3 sequence: CASSLSGRGQGNEKLFF. The CDR3 DNA reads as TGTGCCAGCAGTTTATCGGGTAGAGGACAGGGTAATGAAAAACTGTTTTTT. The chain carries TRBV27 and TRBJ1-4; 8 bases line up with TRBD1. The CDR3 has 17 amino acids. Germline assignment: CDR1 MNHEY and CDR2 SMNVEV (reference sequence). J was trimmed by 4 bases and V by 0 bases; bases with no gene match: 7.

The chain combines TRBV7-8 with TRBJ1-4; D is ambiguous. Germline V lookup: CDR1 SGHVS, CDR2 FQNEAQ. The CDR3 contains 16 residues. The V and J ends lost 5 bases and 2 bases respectively, with 15 bases between them. DNA for the CDR3: TGTGCCAGCAGCCTATCAGTGGGGTACACTAATGAAAAACTGTTTTTT. It codes for CASSLSVGYTNEKLFF.

This clone was seen more than once but under ten times. This sequence joins TRBV6-1 and TRBJ1-5; D might be TRBD1 (5 bases). The CDR3 runs to 14 residues. V dropped 4 bases and J dropped 4 bases, with 11 bases sitting between them. Germline CDR1 is MNHNS and CDR2 is SASEGT. The CDR3 region has the DNA TGTGCCAGCAGTGGAACGGGGGGTAATCAGCCCCAGCATTTT. This gives the protein CASSGTGGNQPQHF.